The rows below give T cell receptor beta chains drawn from one sample of a study of OX40 agonist ivuxolimab in advanced cancers. Data came from immunoSEQ multiplex PCR; TCRdb stores just in-frame clones and leaves some out. The sample lists 65,000 to 80,000 clones, around 82% occurring once. Here the sequenced sample was CD4+ or CD8+ T cells sorted from blood, taken in a trial of the OX40 agonist ivuxolimab. The source is an adult with an advanced solid tumor such as melanoma, head and neck, liver or kidney cancer. Each CDR3 is given with its conserved first and last residue. A D gene is named only where the DNA matches it firmly. Clone sizes are given selectively: once, few, many, or a class where the clone is expanded.

clone_size | j_call | v_call | d_call | cdr3_aa | cdr3_nt
- | TRBJ1-6 | TRBV6-5 | TRBD1 | CASSTGQVYSPLHF | TGTGCCAGCAGTACGGGACAGGTCTACTCACCCCTCCACTTT
- | TRBJ2-7 | TRBV19 | - | CARASVGPPYEQYF | TGTGCCAGGGCAAGCGTGGGCCCACCCTACGAGCAGTACTTC
- | TRBJ1-6 | TRBV4-2 | - | CASSAPGGDYNSPLHF | TGTGCCAGCAGCGCCCCGGGGGGGGATTATAATTCACCCCTCCACTTT
- | TRBJ1-1 | TRBV15 | - | CATSRDGGKGNTEAFF | TGTGCCACCAGCAGAGATGGAGGGAAGGGGAACACTGAAGCTTTCTTT
- | TRBJ2-5 | TRBV7-9 | TRBD2 | CASSLAPGGREETQYF | TGTGCCAGCAGCTTAGCCCCTGGCGGGAGGGAGGAGACCCAGTACTTC
- | TRBJ1-1 | TRBV18 | TRBD1 | CASSSGQANTEAFF | TGTGCCAGCTCATCCGGACAGGCGAACACTGAAGCTTTCTTT
- | TRBJ1-1 | TRBV27 | - | CASSLRGGAEAFF | TGTGCCAGCAGTTTAAGGGGTGGGGCAGAAGCTTTCTTT
once | TRBJ2-7 | TRBV7-9 | - | CASSLEIGNYEQYF | TGTGCCAGCAGCTTAGAAATCGGGAACTACGAGCAGTACTTC
- | TRBJ1-4 | TRBV29-1 | - | CSVSYNEKLFF | TGCAGCGTTTCCTATAATGAAAAACTGTTTTTT
- | TRBJ2-5 | TRBV30 | - | CAWSVSSGGSQETQYF | TGTGCCTGGAGTGTAAGTTCAGGAGGCTCACAAGAGACCCAGTACTTC
- | TRBJ2-3 | TRBV19 | - | CASSIQRFTDTQYF | TGTGCCAGTAGTATCCAGAGATTCACAGATACGCAGTATTTT
- | TRBJ1-4 | TRBV18 | TRBD1 | CASSSLQGVGEKLFF | TGTGCCAGCTCATCCCTACAGGGGGTGGGTGAAAAACTGTTTTTT
- | TRBJ1-4 | TRBV7-3 | TRBD1 | CASSTTGNGKLFF | TGTGCCAGCAGCACGACAGGGAATGGAAAACTGTTTTTT
once | TRBJ1-3 | TRBV12-5 | - | CASGLVLSGQSSGNTIYF | TGTGCTAGTGGTTTGGTACTAAGTGGCCAAAGCTCTGGAAACACCATATATTTT
- | TRBJ2-3 | TRBV10-3 | TRBD2 | CAISAVLAGGEDTQYF | TGTGCCATCAGTGCGGTTCTAGCGGGGGGAGAAGATACGCAGTATTTT
- | TRBJ2-3 | TRBV7-2 | TRBD2 | CASSLGGLAGGTDTQYF | TGTGCCAGCAGCTTGGGGGGACTAGCGGGGGGCACAGATACGCAGTATTTT
- | TRBJ2-4 | TRBV5-1 | - | CASSQLQGNIQYF | TGCGCCAGCAGCCAGCTTCAGGGAAACATTCAGTACTTC
- | TRBJ1-4 | TRBV30 | - | CAWSVGRTLMNKLFF | TGTGCCTGGAGTGTCGGGCGGACCTTAATGAATAAACTGTTTTTT
- | TRBJ2-7 | TRBV7-9 | - | CASSSLVESFEQYF | TGTGCCAGCAGCTCCCTCGTGGAATCTTTCGAGCAGTACTTC
few | TRBJ1-1 | TRBV7-3 | - | CASSLTGASEAFF | TGTGCCAGCAGCTTGACGGGGGCCTCTGAAGCTTTCTTT
once | TRBJ2-3 | TRBV7-9 | - | CASSLVDTQYF | TGTGCCAGCAGCTTAGTAGATACGCAGTATTTT
once | TRBJ2-3 | TRBV5-1 | - | CASSTALRDTQYF | TGCGCCAGCAGCACCGCCCTCAGGGATACGCAGTATTTT